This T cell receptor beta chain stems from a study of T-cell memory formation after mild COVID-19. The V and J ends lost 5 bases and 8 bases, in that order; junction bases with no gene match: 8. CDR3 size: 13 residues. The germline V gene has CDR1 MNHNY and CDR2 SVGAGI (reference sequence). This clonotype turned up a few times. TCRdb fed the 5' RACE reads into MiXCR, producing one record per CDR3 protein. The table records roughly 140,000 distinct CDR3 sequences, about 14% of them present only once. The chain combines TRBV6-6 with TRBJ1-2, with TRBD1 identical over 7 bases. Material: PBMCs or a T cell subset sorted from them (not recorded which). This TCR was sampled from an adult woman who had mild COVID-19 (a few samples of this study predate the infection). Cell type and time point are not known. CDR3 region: CASSSTGASGYTF. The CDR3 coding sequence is TGTGCCAGCAGTAGCACAGGGGCGTCGGGCTACACCTTC.